This is a list of T cell receptor beta chains from one sample in a study of molecular identifiers for immune sequencing clone quantification. One entry per CDR3 protein results from TCRdb running MiXCR on the PCR reads. The sample carries hundreds of thousands of distinct CDR3 sequences, just under 20% recorded once. The sample taken for sequencing was naive CD8+ T cells from blood, with Jurkat cell RNA spiked in. The receptors originated from a human donor in good health. Some libraries in this study had Jurkat cell RNA spiked in. Each CDR3 is given with its conserved first and last residue. Each record gives: D gene, clone size, J gene, V gene, CDR3 DNA, CDR3 protein. D genes are given only for firm matches. Clone sizes are given selectively: once, few, many, or a class where the clone is expanded.

TRBD1 many TRBJ1-1 TRBV4-3 TGCGCCAGCAGCCCGAGACAGGGGGCGGAAGCTTTCTTT CASSPRQGAEAFF
NA many TRBJ1-1 TRBV29-1 TGCAGCGTCAGCGACCTGAACACTGAAGCTTTCTTT CSVSDLNTEAFF
NA NA TRBJ2-7 TRBV6-2/TRBV6-3 TGTGCCAGCAGTTACTCGAAGGGTCGAGACTCCCCCTACGAGCAGTACTTC CASSYSKGRDSPYEQYF
NA many TRBJ2-4 TRBV7-9 TGTGCCAGCAGCTTATCAGGGTCCGAAAACATTCAGTACTTC CASSLSGSENIQYF
NA many TRBJ1-3 TRBV27 TGTGCCAGCAGTCCTGACAGATACACATCTGGAAACACCATATATTTT CASSPDRYTSGNTIYF
NA many TRBJ2-2 TRBV19 TGTGCCAGTATTCAGATCCTCACCGGGGAGCTGTTTTTT CASIQILTGELFF
NA NA TRBJ2-7 TRBV7-9 TGTGCCAGCAGCTTAAGGGGGGGTACCGGAGTGGACGAGCAGTACTTC CASSLRGGTGVDEQYF
TRBD2 many TRBJ2-4 TRBV12-3/TRBV12-4 TGTGCCAGCAGTTATAGCGGGATTACCAAAAACATTCAGTACTTC CASSYSGITKNIQYF
NA few TRBJ1-1 TRBV27 TGTGCCAGCAGTTTGCTCACCCCACACGGTTTGAACACTGAAGCTTTCTTT CASSLLTPHGLNTEAFF
NA many TRBJ2-7 TRBV2 TGTGCCAGCAGTGAACCCCCGGGGACCGAGCAGTACTTC CASSEPPGTEQYF
TRBD1 few TRBJ2-5 TRBV29-1 TGCAGCGTGGGGACAGGGGCACGGGAGACCCAGTACTTC CSVGTGARETQYF
NA few TRBJ2-1 TRBV4-1 TGCGCCAGCAGCCAGGACTACCGGGTCGATAATGAGCAGTTCTTC CASSQDYRVDNEQFF
NA many TRBJ2-5 TRBV4-1 TGCGCCAGCAGCCAAGAGTACGGTGGGGTCCAGTACTTC CASSQEYGGVQYF
NA many TRBJ1-1 TRBV7-9 TGTGCCAGCAGCCCGTTTGTAGGCAAGAACACTGAAGCTTTCTTT CASSPFVGKNTEAFF
TRBD2 many TRBJ2-1 TRBV11-2 TGTGCCAGCAGCTTTCCCCTCGTCTCGGCTAGCGGGGATTACAATGAGCAGTTCTTC CASSFPLVSASGDYNEQFF
NA many TRBJ2-7 TRBV30 TGTGCCTGGAGCCCGTCTGTGGGGGGACTCTCCTACGAGCAGTACTTC CAWSPSVGGLSYEQYF
NA NA TRBJ1-2 TRBV3-1 TGTGCCAGCAGCCAGCCGGGCCCGGCTCACTATGGCTACACCTTC CASSQPGPAHYGYTF
NA few TRBJ1-5 TRBV21-1 TGTGCCAGCAGCGCCCCCGACGGGGGACATACCCGTTCGCCCCAGCATTTT CASSAPDGGHTRSPQHF
TRBD1 NA TRBJ2-7 TRBV20-1 TGCGGTGCTAGAGATCGAGAAGAGGCAGGGGGTGTTCCCTACGAGCAGTACTTC CGARDREEAGGVPYEQYF
NA many TRBJ1-2 TRBV12-3/TRBV12-4 TGTGCCAGCAGTTTAGGGGTACATGGCTACACCTTC CASSLGVHGYTF
NA many TRBJ1-3 TRBV5-6 TGTGCCAGCAGCTTGCTTGCGGTGAGCTCTGGAAACACCATATATTTT CASSLLAVSSGNTIYF
TRBD2 NA TRBJ2-1 TRBV5-6 TGTGCCAGCAGCTCGGCTAGCGGGGGGGAGGATGAGCAGTTCTTC CASSSASGGEDEQFF
NA NA TRBJ2-1 TRBV2 TGTGCCACCGGGGGGCATGAGCAGTTCTTC CATGGHEQFF
NA many TRBJ1-5 TRBV12-3/TRBV12-4 TGTGCCAGCAGTTTTCAAACAGGTGGGGGGCCCCAGCATTTT CASSFQTGGGPQHF
TRBD1 few TRBJ1-1 TRBV4-2 TGTGCCAGCAGCCCATTGACAGGGCTTGCTGAAGCTTTCTTT CASSPLTGLAEAFF
TRBD1 NA TRBJ1-6 TRBV19 TGTGCCAGTAGTATCGAGACAGGGAGCAATTCACCCCTCCACTTT CASSIETGSNSPLHF
TRBD2 few TRBJ2-7 TRBV4-1 TGCGCCAGCAGCCGCGGAAATAGCGGGGGTGCGACCTACGAGCAGTACTTC CASSRGNSGGATYEQYF
NA few TRBJ2-7 TRBV20-1 TGCAGTGCTAGAACGTCGGAAAACTACGAGCAGTACTTC CSARTSENYEQYF
NA few TRBJ2-1 TRBV7-6 TGTGCCAGCAGCCCATTTGTGGGGGGCAGCTCCTACAATGAGCAGTTCTTC CASSPFVGGSSYNEQFF
TRBD1 NA TRBJ1-5 TRBV27 TGTGCCAGCAGTTTAACCCCGGGGACAGAACTCACAGATACGCAGCATTTT CASSLTPGTELTDTQHF
NA few TRBJ2-2 TRBV19 TGTGCCAGTAGTATAGCACCGAACACCGGGGAGCTGTTTTTT CASSIAPNTGELFF
TRBD1 many TRBJ2-3 TRBV5-8 TGTGGCGGGGGACAGGGTTTTGATACGCAGTATTTT CGGGQGFDTQYF
TRBD1 many TRBJ1-3 TRBV7-2 TGTGCCAGCAGCTTGACAGGGCCTGGAAACACCATATATTTT CASSLTGPGNTIYF
NA many TRBJ1-1 TRBV6-2/TRBV6-3 TGTGCCAGCACCCTAAATCCGGGACAACTGAACACTGAAGCTTTCTTT CASTLNPGQLNTEAFF
NA few TRBJ2-1 TRBV7-9 TGTGCCAGCAGCTTAGAGACCTTTTACAATGAGCAGTTCTTC CASSLETFYNEQFF
NA NA TRBJ1-1 TRBV19 TGTGCCAGTGGCTTGACAGAGAACACTGAAGCTTTCTTT CASGLTENTEAFF
NA many TRBJ1-2 TRBV19 TGTGCCAGTAGTAGAAGAAACAGGGCGAATATCTATGGCTACACCTTC CASSRRNRANIYGYTF
TRBD1 many TRBJ2-1 TRBV28 TGTGCCAGCAGTTACAGGACAGGTCCCGATGAGCAGTTCTTC CASSYRTGPDEQFF
TRBD2 few TRBJ2-1 TRBV10-3 TGTGCCATCAGTGAGTCGGCTAGCGGATACAATGAGCAGTTCTTC CAISESASGYNEQFF
NA NA TRBJ2-7 TRBV6-2/TRBV6-3 TGTGCCAGCAGTTACTACCAGGGGTCCTACGAGCAGTACTTC CASSYYQGSYEQYF
NA few TRBJ2-7 TRBV11-1 TGTGCCAGCAGCTCCTCCGAGGAGCAGTACTTC CASSSSEEQYF
NA many TRBJ1-5 TRBV6-1 TGTGCCACCTATCTCAGCGTCGGGGGCAATCAGCCCCAGCATTTT CATYLSVGGNQPQHF
TRBD2 many TRBJ2-7 TRBV7-2 TGTGCCAGCAGCGTGACTAGGGACTACTACGAGCAGTACTTC CASSVTRDYYEQYF
NA many TRBJ2-7 TRBV5-6 TGTGCCAGCAGCTTGCAGTCGGGGGAGCAGTACTTC CASSLQSGEQYF
NA many TRBJ1-2 TRBV29-1 TGCAGCGTTGAATTTCCGAACTATGGCTACACCTTC CSVEFPNYGYTF
NA NA TRBJ1-1 TRBV15 TGTGCCACCAGGGAAAGTTCGGGCTACACTGAAGCTTTCTTT CATRESSGYTEAFF
NA many TRBJ1-1 TRBV11-2 TGTGCCAGCAGGACGGACGGCTTGAACACTGAAGCTTTCTTT CASRTDGLNTEAFF
NA many TRBJ1-1 TRBV27 TGTGCCAGCAGTTTCCTTTCTAACACTGAAGCTTTCTTT CASSFLSNTEAFF
NA NA TRBJ1-3 TRBV7-9 TGTGCCAGCAGCTTAGGACATCGGGACACCATATATTTT CASSLGHRDTIYF
TRBD1 NA TRBJ2-1 TRBV4-3 TGCGCCAGCAGCCAATCGGGACAGGGGATTTACAATGAGCAGTTCTTC CASSQSGQGIYNEQFF
TRBD2 many TRBJ2-3 TRBV29-1 TGCAGCGTGCAACTAGCGAAAATTGGTACAGATACGCAGTATTTT CSVQLAKIGTDTQYF
TRBD2 many TRBJ2-7 TRBV20-1 TGCAGTGCCACCGCTACTAGCGGGAGTTTCTACGAGCAGTACTTC CSATATSGSFYEQYF
NA many TRBJ1-1 TRBV12-3/TRBV12-4 TGTGCCAGCTGGGGGGGATTACGCGGGTATGGCACTGAAGCTTTCTTT CASWGGLRGYGTEAFF